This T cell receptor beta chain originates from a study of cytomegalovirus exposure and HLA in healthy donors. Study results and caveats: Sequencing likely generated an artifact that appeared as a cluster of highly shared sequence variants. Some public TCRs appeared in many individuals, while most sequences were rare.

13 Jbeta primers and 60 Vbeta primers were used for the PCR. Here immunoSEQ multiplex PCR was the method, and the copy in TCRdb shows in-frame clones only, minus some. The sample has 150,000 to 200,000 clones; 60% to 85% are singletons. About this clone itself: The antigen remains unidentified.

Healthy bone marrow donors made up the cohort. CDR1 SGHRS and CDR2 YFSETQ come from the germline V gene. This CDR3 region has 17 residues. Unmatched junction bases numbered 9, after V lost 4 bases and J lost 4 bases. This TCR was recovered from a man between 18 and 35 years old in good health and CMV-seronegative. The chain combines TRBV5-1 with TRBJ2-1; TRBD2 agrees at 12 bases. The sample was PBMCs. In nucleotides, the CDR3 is TGCGCCAGCAGCCTACGTACCGGGACTAGCGGGTACAATGAGCAGTTCTTC. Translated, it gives CASSLRTGTSGYNEQFF.